Listed below are T cell receptor beta chains from one sample, sequenced in a study of blood T cell repertoires in COVID-19. The assay was immunoSEQ multiplex PCR, and TCRdb's table has in-frame clones only and misses some. This table holds approximately 100,000 clones, 87% found once. The specimen was peripheral blood. The receptors derive from a man over 45 with acute or convalescent COVID-19. CDR3s include the opening cysteine and the closing phenylalanine or tryptophan. Fields, in order: D gene, V gene, J gene, CDR3 protein. D genes are given only for firm matches.

TRBD2,TRBV2,TRBJ2-1,CASRGTSGRHNEQFF
TRBD2,TRBV5-1,TRBJ2-5,CASSLVGLAGRETQYF
NA,TRBV6-4,TRBJ1-5,CASSDRRQRIAISPSIF
NA,TRBV7-9,TRBJ1-4,CASSLGTGGEKLFF
NA,TRBV30,TRBJ1-1,CAWAGETEAFF
NA,TRBV18,TRBJ1-1,CASSPYRGGRMNTEAFF
NA,TRBV6-5,TRBJ2-3,CASAYSADTQYF
NA,TRBV4-1,TRBJ2-5,CASSRGPVTETQYF
NA,TRBV9,TRBJ1-4,CASSVGSQGNEKLFF
NA,TRBV28,TRBJ2-2,CASSLRTVNTGELFF
NA,TRBV6-1,TRBJ2-7,CASSDPYAWEQYF
TRBD2,TRBV5-1,TRBJ2-1,CASSLASAGEGYNEQFF
TRBD2,TRBV19,TRBJ2-5,CASSRREVQETQYF
TRBD1,TRBV30,TRBJ1-1,CAWSMSQGQGNTEAFF
NA,TRBV20-1,TRBJ2-5,CSASRGANPKETQYF
NA,TRBV30,TRBJ1-1,CAWLRGSAANTEAFF
NA,TRBV3-1/TRBV3-2,TRBJ2-3,CASSRRALGGDTQYF
NA,TRBV7-8,TRBJ2-1,CASSLELRGYNEQFF
NA,TRBV2,TRBJ1-5,CASSLNTGKQPQHF
TRBD1,TRBV6-5,TRBJ2-7,CASSYNGDSAYEQYF
NA,TRBV3-1/TRBV3-2,TRBJ2-1,CASSQDQGVSEQFF
NA,TRBV5-6,TRBJ2-1,CASSLRGIFKGEQFF
TRBD1,TRBV6-4,TRBJ2-6,CASSPRGPGIVYIGANVLTF
TRBD1,TRBV3-1/TRBV3-2,TRBJ2-1,CASSLRTGRTGEQFF
NA,TRBV4-2,TRBJ2-6,CASSQVGGTVFSGANVLTF
NA,TRBV2,TRBJ1-5,CASSEIGGISNQPQHF
TRBD2,TRBV19,TRBJ2-7,CASSIEGTSGAYEQYF
TRBD2,TRBV10-1,TRBJ2-3,CASSETSGRATDTQYF
NA,TRBV19,TRBJ2-5,CASKDRETQYF
TRBD2,TRBV24-1,TRBJ2-3,CATQRGAGTDTQYF
TRBD1,TRBV15,TRBJ2-2,CATSTDRVAGELFF
TRBD2,TRBV29-1,TRBJ2-1,CSVEDGGSSYNEQFF
NA,TRBV11-3,TRBJ1-4,CASSSGQQTANEKLFF
NA,TRBV3-1/TRBV3-2,TRBJ2-7,CASSQGRPYSYEQYF
NA,TRBV2,TRBJ2-1,CASIRGISYNEQFF
NA,TRBV6-5,TRBJ2-5,CASRNTQGGETQYF
TRBD2,TRBV5-1,TRBJ2-2,CASSSLAGGNTGELFF
NA,TRBV10-2,TRBJ1-5,CASSVGGSGGNQPQHF
NA,TRBV7-9,TRBJ2-1,CASSPGVNEQFF